The text below deals with one TCR beta chain. Under the authors' procedure: Reference gene primer amplification gave nucleated cell count estimates. Clones were read by immunoSEQ multiplex PCR, and TCRdb kept only the in-frame ones, dropping some. V, J and clone size derive from that table, while D and trimming were established from the DNA sequence. The sample yields about 170,000 clones, about 93% seen once. The data stem from a study of blood T cell repertoires in COVID-19. Study details: The United States, Italy and Spain were the sources of the acute and convalescent COVID-19 samples. T cells, B-cell-depleted T cells, or PBMCs supplied cDNA or gDNA.

Germline V lookup: CDR1 LNHNV, CDR2 YYDKDF (reference sequence). The V end was cut by 0 bases, the J end by 4 bases, with 9 bases between. This CDR3 spans 14 amino acids. The source is a woman aged 50 to 60 with acute or convalescent COVID-19. The genes are TRBV15 and TRBJ1-1, with D hard to call. The sequenced sample was peripheral blood. The CDR3 region is CATSRDLEGTEAFF. DNA of the CDR3: TGTGCCACCAGCAGAGATCTGGAGGGCACTGAAGCTTTCTTT.